This T cell receptor (beta chain) is from a study of glioma-infiltrating T cells after dendritic cell vaccination. The CDR3 is made up of 15 amino acids. V shed 8 bases and J shed 6 bases, with 20 bases lying between them. The germline CDR1 and CDR2 sequences are MDHEN and SYDVKM. Clones were sequenced by immunoSEQ multiplex PCR, and TCRdb holds only the in-frame ones, with some missing. This sample has around 97,000 clones, with 81% found just once. None of the glioblastoma patients had an isocitrate dehydrogenase mutation. This sequence originates from a human donor with glioblastoma. This chain joins TRBV28 and TRBJ1-3; a weak D match, TRBD1 (5 bases). The specimen comprised blood, sampled before dendritic cell vaccination. The CDR3 coding sequence is TGTGCCAGCTCCCGGGCAGGGTCGTCCGCAAACACCATATATTTT. Protein: CASSRAGSSANTIYF.